Below, 21 T cell receptor beta chains from the same sample are listed, as sequenced in a study of blood T cells in healthy people across ages (dated by TCRdb to about 2015). Library preparation used 5' RACE. Sequencing used an Illumina HiSeq 2500. A second roughly 6 to 12 cycle PCR used a sample-barcoded 5' primer and a J-beta primer mix. TCRdb passed the public sequencing reads through fastp at Q25 and MiXCR, retaining productive beta sequences. One record per CDR3 amino acid sequence lists the most common genes and DNA. Recorded for this sample are 800,000 to 950,000 distinct CDR3 sequences; around 49% of them occurred a single time. Roughly 13% of the sample is taken by the ten largest. What was sequenced was blood. The receptors were gathered from a man younger than 45 in good health.

This clonotype was recorded many times. The genes are TRBV28 and TRBJ2-5; D tentatively fits TRBD1 or TRBD2 (6 bases each). Germline V gene sequence: CDR1 MDHEN, CDR2 SYDVKM. Trimming shortened V by 10 bases and J by 6 bases, and 18 bases separated the two germline ends. The CDR3 length is 13 residues. CDR3 loop: CATQAGGQKTQYF. The CDR3 nucleotides are TGTGCCACCCAGGCCGGGGGCCAGAAGACCCAGTACTTC.

The CDR3 nucleotides read TGTGCCAGCACCCAAGAAGGAAGCGGGGGTTGGAATGAGCAGTTCTTC. It is translated as CASTQEGSGGWNEQFF. The gene calls are TRBV2 and TRBJ2-1; TRBD2 aligns across 8 bases. This CDR3 has 16 residues. The V segment lost 7 bases and the J segment 7 bases; nucleotides outside the gene matches: 15. Looked up from germline, CDR1 is SNHLY and CDR2 is FYNNEI.

The chain is built from TRBV20-1 and TRBJ1-4; D not resolved. V was trimmed by 6 bases and J by 5 bases, leaving 10 bases between them. Per the germline V gene, CDR1 is DFQATT and CDR2 is SNEGSKA (reference sequence). This CDR3 has 12 amino acids. The CDR3 coding sequence is TGCAGTGCCAGGCCCGGGAATGAAAAACTGTTTTTT. This sequence encodes CSARPGNEKLFF.

This clonotype was detected many times. The rearrangement joins TRBV27 to TRBJ1-2; unclear D gene. CDR3 length: 15 amino acids. Trimming left V 3 bases short and J 0 bases short, with 11 bases between. CDR1 is MNHEY, CDR2 SMNVEV, per germline (reference sequence). In nucleotides, the CDR3 is TGTGCCAGCAGTTTCTTTTACGGGGCTAACTATGGCTACACCTTC. This gives the protein CASSFFYGANYGYTF.

The J gene is TRBJ2-7, the V gene TRBV27, with D tentatively TRBD2 (5 bases). Per the germline V gene, CDR1 is MNHEY and CDR2 is SMNVEV (reference sequence). Deletions cut 3 bases from V and 2 bases from J, with 11 bases between. CDR3 length equals 14 residues. The CDR3 DNA reads as TGTGCCAGCAGTTTTGAGGGCAGCACCTACGAGCAGTACTTC. It is translated as CASSFEGSTYEQYF.

The chain couples TRBV20-1 to TRBJ2-3, with D possibly matching TRBD1 (5 bases). Between the trimmed V and J ends, which lost 5 bases and 11 bases, there was a span of 14 bases. The CDR3 contains 11 residues. The germline V gene has CDR1 DFQATT and CDR2 SNEGSKA (reference sequence). CDR3 loop: CSALVGPEQYF. The CDR3 DNA is TGCAGTGCTCTAGTGGGGCCCGAGCAGTATTTT.

The V call is TRBV30, the J call TRBJ2-2; maybe TRBD2 (6 bases). V was trimmed by 3 bases and J by 4 bases, leaving 12 bases between them. This CDR3 spans 14 amino acids. CDR1 is GTSNPN and CDR2 is SVGIG in the germline V gene (reference sequence). The CDR3 region is CAWSASGSTGELFF. CDR3 nucleotide sequence: TGTGCCTGGAGCGCCAGCGGGTCCACCGGGGAGCTGTTTTTT.

The genes are TRBV5-1 and TRBJ2-1; 7 positions match TRBD2. Trimming removed 8 bases from V and 8 bases from J; junction bases left unmatched: 19. Germline-derived CDR1 and CDR2 are SGHRS and YFSETQ. The CDR3 totals 16 residues. The DNA for the CDR3 is TGCGCCAGTTCGTCGCAGTGGGGACTACCTACAGATGAGCAGTTCTTC. It codes for CASSSQWGLPTDEQFF.

The chain uses TRBV7-2 and TRBJ2-3; 13 nucleotides agree with TRBD2. CDR1 is SGHTA and CDR2 is FQGNSA in the germline V gene. CDR3 length equals 19 residues. Unmatched junction bases numbered 13, after V lost 4 bases and J lost 3 bases. CDR3 DNA: TGTGCCAGCAGCTCCGGGACTAGCGGGGAGGCGGTGGTTACAGATACGCAGTATTTT. It codes for CASSSGTSGEAVVTDTQYF. Drawing the rest from reference TRBV7-2 and TRBJ2-3, the complete variable domain is GAGVSQSPSNKVTEKGKDVELRCDPISGHTALYWYRQSLGQGLEFLIYFQGNSAPDKSGLPSDRFSAERTGGSVSTLTIQRTQQEDSAVYLCASSSGTSGEAVVTDTQYFGPGTRLTVL.

Notes on this clonotype: At one end the junction does not follow the germline gene, possibly because of a read error. J is TRBJ2-5 and V is TRBV27, with 11 nucleotides matching TRBD1. Germline CDR1 and CDR2: MNHEY and SMNVEV (reference sequence). The CDR3 consists of 16 residues. The CDR3 region is CANSLSTPRGQGEQYF. CDR3 nucleotide sequence: TGTGCCAACAGTTTATCGACACCTAGGGGACAGGGGGAGCAGTACTTC.

With respect to this clonotype: A much larger clone is a single base away; this may be a read error. Since no conserved phenylalanine or tryptophan closes the CDR3, a read error is the likely cause. The V call is TRBV4-3, the J call TRBJ2-1; D unresolved. Trimming cost V 5 bases and J 10 bases, with 15 bases left between them. The CDR3 has 13 residues. Per germline, CDR1 LGHNA and CDR2 YSLEER. The CDR3 bases are TGCGCCAGCAGCAGAGAGGTTTGGTCCGAGCAGTTCTTA. Translation gives CASSREVWSEQFL.

The chain has TRBV13 and TRBJ2-7, with D perhaps matching TRBD2 (6 bases). Germline V gene sequence: CDR1 PRHDT, CDR2 FYEKMQ (reference sequence). Trimming shortened V by 4 bases and J by 4 bases, and 26 bases separated the two germline ends. The CDR3 runs to 18 residues. In DNA form, the CDR3 reads TGTGCCAGCAGCTCACAAACCGGGACTCTTATGGGGGAATACGAGCAGTACTTC. This gives the protein CASSSQTGTLMGEYEQYF.

On this clonotype: The junction and the germline gene differ at one end; a read error may be behind it. V usage is TRBV29-1 and J usage is TRBJ2-7, with a possible D match to TRBD2 (6 bases). Looked up from germline, CDR1 is SQVTM and CDR2 is ANQGSEA. This CDR3 spans 12 amino acids. CDR3 bases: TGCAGCGCTTATGCCGGGAGCCCCGAGCAGTATTTC. Protein: CSAYAGSPEQYF.

The rearrangement joins TRBV10-3 to TRBJ1-1, with 8 bases fitting TRBD1. There are 14 residues in the CDR3. Germline-derived CDR1 and CDR2 are ENHRY and SYGVKD. Germline trimming cut 7 bases from V and 1 base from J; bases unmatched to any gene: 5. The CDR3 loop is CAIKLDRANTEAFF. CDR3 sequence (DNA): TGTGCCATCAAATTGGACAGGGCGAACACTGAAGCTTTCTTT.

The chain uses TRBV3-1 and TRBJ2-1; D ambiguous. Germline V gene lookup returns CDR1 LGHDT and CDR2 YNNKEL (reference sequence). V lost 3 bases and J lost 2, with 5 bases in between. The CDR3 consists of 13 residues. The CDR3: CASSHRPYNEQFF. In DNA form, the CDR3 reads TGTGCCAGCAGCCATCGGCCCTACAATGAGCAGTTCTTC.

The chain links TRBV11-3 to TRBJ1-1; D gene ambiguous. In germline, CDR1 is SGHNT, CDR2 YENEEA. CDR3 length equals 13 residues. V shed 3 bases and J shed 6 bases, with 11 bases lying between them. The CDR3 nucleotides are TGTGCCAGCAGCTTTGGACCCAACCCTGAAGCTTTCTTT. Translation: CASSFGPNPEAFF.

This clonotype was observed a few times. CDR3 region: CASSHIAGGQSEQYF. The CDR3, as DNA: TGTGCCAGCAGCCATATAGCGGGGGGGCAATCCGAGCAGTACTTC. V usage is TRBV4-2 and J usage is TRBJ2-7; 11 bases fit TRBD2. This CDR3 comprises 15 residues. In germline, CDR1 is LGHNA, CDR2 YNFKEQ. V trimming: 3 bases; J trimming: 6 bases; junction bases outside the gene matches: 7.

This clonotype was seen more than once but under ten times. The chain uses TRBV9 and TRBJ2-1; D gene unclear. Germline V lookup: CDR1 SGDLS, CDR2 YYNGEE. The CDR3 length is 12 residues. V was pared by 3 bases and J by 5 bases, with 6 bases between. The CDR3 here is CASSAFDNEQFF. CDR3 coding DNA: TGTGCCAGCAGCGCTTTCGACAATGAGCAGTTCTTC.

V gene TRBV5-1 combines with J gene TRBJ1-5, with a possible D match to TRBD1 (6 bases). Germline V gene lookup returns CDR1 SGHRS and CDR2 YFSETQ. V was shortened by 4 bases and J by 7 bases, with 12 bases between the two germline ends. There are 13 residues in the CDR3. The CDR3 spells CASSPEGTQPQHF. In DNA, the CDR3 is TGCGCCAGCAGCCCGGAGGGGACACAGCCCCAGCATTTT.

This chain uses TRBV6-2 or TRBV6-3 with TRBJ2-1; no clear D. Between the trimmed V and J ends, which lost 2 bases and 8 bases, there was a span of 7 bases. Germline V lookup: CDR1 MNHEY, CDR2 SVGEGT. The CDR3 is 12 residues long. The CDR3 region has the DNA TGTGCCAGCAGTTACGCTATTGATGAGCAGTTCTTC. Amino acid sequence: CASSYAIDEQFF.

This clonotype was picked up a small number of times. V is TRBV7-3 and J is TRBJ1-1; tentative D call: TRBD1 (6 bases). This CDR3 has 13 residues. The V and J ends lost 8 bases and 3 bases respectively, with 13 bases between them. Germline V gene data show CDR1 as SGHTA and CDR2 as FQGTGA. The CDR3 reads CASRRDTDTEAFF. In DNA form, the CDR3 reads TGTGCCAGCCGCCGGGACACTGACACTGAAGCTTTCTTT.